This T cell receptor beta chain emerged from a study of T cell repertoires in cytomegalovirus infection. Study information: Indicated by public TCR beta signatures were CMV infection and matching HLA type.

CDR3 length equals 14 residues. The V end was cut by 5 bases, the J end by 2 bases, with 12 bases between. CDR1 SGHVT and CDR2 SQSDAQ come from the germline V gene. This clonotype came up a few times. What it binds is unknown. Using its own MiXCR run on the reads, TCRdb lists one record per CDR3 protein. The sample has fewer than 400,000 distinct CDR3 sequences; over 15% are singletons. Study findings and constraints: Using cumulative public TCR beta family frequency, the authors identified those who carried CMV together with the relevant HLA. It was HLA-C-restricted CMV-specific TCR beta clonotypes that dominated the response ex vivo.

This TCR came from a human donor in good health (CMV status not recorded). Some clones in this sample may be carry-over from other donors' samples. The chain links TRBV7-4 to TRBJ2-5; D possibly corresponds to TRBD1 (5 bases). Sequencing was done on a sample of PBMCs. The CDR3 DNA is TGTGCCAGCAGCCATAGACAGCCTCAAGAGACCCAGTACTTC. It encodes CASSHRQPQETQYF.